This is a list of T cell receptor beta chains from one sample in a study of cytomegalovirus exposure and HLA in healthy donors. The table came from immunoSEQ multiplex PCR; TCRdb's copy has only in-frame clones and leaves some out. The table lists about 55,000 clones, 65% to 85% of them singletons, with more than 1.5% in the top ten. What was sequenced was PBMCs. Receptor source: a man younger than 40 in good health and CMV-seronegative. CDR3s include the opening cysteine and the closing phenylalanine or tryptophan. Fields, in order: CDR3 DNA, CDR3 protein, J gene, D gene, V gene, clone size. A D gene is named only where the DNA matches it firmly. Not every row has a clone size; where given, it reads once, few, many or a size class.

CDR3 DNA: TGTGCCAGCAGCTTAGGTTCAGGGAGGTCTGGAAACACCATATATTTT
CDR3 protein: CASSLGSGRSGNTIYF
J gene: TRBJ1-3
D gene: -
V gene: TRBV7-9
clone size: -

CDR3 DNA: TGTGCCAGCAGCTCCACAGACTATGGCTACACCTTC
CDR3 protein: CASSSTDYGYTF
J gene: TRBJ1-2
D gene: -
V gene: TRBV28
clone size: few

CDR3 DNA: TGTGCCAGCACTAGGACAGGGGGCTTGAACACTGAAGCTTTCTTT
CDR3 protein: CASTRTGGLNTEAFF
J gene: TRBJ1-1
D gene: TRBD1
V gene: TRBV6-1
clone size: few

CDR3 DNA: TGTGCCTGGAAAAATCCTTTCCGCACAGATACGCAGTATTTT
CDR3 protein: CAWKNPFRTDTQYF
J gene: TRBJ2-3
D gene: -
V gene: TRBV30
clone size: -

CDR3 DNA: TGTGCCAGCAGGAGACTAGCGGGAGTATTTGGACACGAGCAGTACTTC
CDR3 protein: CASRRLAGVFGHEQYF
J gene: TRBJ2-7
D gene: TRBD2
V gene: TRBV2
clone size: -

CDR3 DNA: TGTGCCAGCAGCCCGAGACAGGGGAGGCAAGCAGATACGCAGTATTTT
CDR3 protein: CASSPRQGRQADTQYF
J gene: TRBJ2-3
D gene: TRBD1
V gene: TRBV7-6
clone size: -

CDR3 DNA: TGTGCCAGCAGCCCTTCCCAGGGGTATGGCTACACCTTC
CDR3 protein: CASSPSQGYGYTF
J gene: TRBJ1-2
D gene: -
V gene: TRBV28
clone size: -

CDR3 DNA: TGCGCCAGCAGCCAAGATCCCGGCAGGCTAAATTCACCCCTCCACTTT
CDR3 protein: CASSQDPGRLNSPLHF
J gene: TRBJ1-6
D gene: -
V gene: TRBV4-1
clone size: -

CDR3 DNA: TGCGCCAGCAGCTTTGTAACGGACAATGAGCAGTTCTTC
CDR3 protein: CASSFVTDNEQFF
J gene: TRBJ2-1
D gene: -
V gene: TRBV5-1
clone size: -

CDR3 DNA: TGTGCCAGCAGCTTGGAGGGACAGACCTACAATGAGCAGTTCTTC
CDR3 protein: CASSLEGQTYNEQFF
J gene: TRBJ2-1
D gene: TRBD1
V gene: TRBV5-8
clone size: -

CDR3 DNA: TGTGCCAGCAGCCGCCACGGAGAGACCCAGTACTTC
CDR3 protein: CASSRHGETQYF
J gene: TRBJ2-5
D gene: -
V gene: TRBV27
clone size: -

CDR3 DNA: TGTGCTAGCAGCTTAGAGAAGGGACAGAGGAACACTGAAGCTTTCTTT
CDR3 protein: CASSLEKGQRNTEAFF
J gene: TRBJ1-1
D gene: TRBD1
V gene: TRBV7-7
clone size: -

CDR3 DNA: TGTGCCAGCAGCTTTCCCCGCTTCTACTCCTACGAGCAGTACTTC
CDR3 protein: CASSFPRFYSYEQYF
J gene: TRBJ2-7
D gene: -
V gene: TRBV7-6
clone size: -

CDR3 DNA: TGTGCCACCAGCAGAGAACAACGGACTAGCGGGAGTAATGAGCAGTTCTTC
CDR3 protein: CATSREQRTSGSNEQFF
J gene: TRBJ2-1
D gene: TRBD2
V gene: TRBV15
clone size: few

CDR3 DNA: TGCGCCAGCAGCCAAGAGACTAGCGGGAGGACCGGGGAGCTGTTTTTT
CDR3 protein: CASSQETSGRTGELFF
J gene: TRBJ2-2
D gene: TRBD2
V gene: TRBV4-1
clone size: -

CDR3 DNA: TGCGCCAGCACTGGCCGGGGTTGCCAAGAGACCCAGTACTTC
CDR3 protein: CASTGRGCQETQYF
J gene: TRBJ2-5
D gene: -
V gene: TRBV10-1
clone size: few

CDR3 DNA: TGTGCCAGCAGCTTGACGACAGGGACTGAAGCTTTCTTT
CDR3 protein: CASSLTTGTEAFF
J gene: TRBJ1-1
D gene: TRBD1
V gene: TRBV5-8
clone size: -

CDR3 DNA: TGTGCCAGCAGTCCAAATCGACTGAACACCGGGGAGCTGTTTTTT
CDR3 protein: CASSPNRLNTGELFF
J gene: TRBJ2-2
D gene: -
V gene: TRBV27
clone size: -

CDR3 DNA: TGTGCCAGCAGCTTAGTACTAGCGTTAACAGATACGCAGTATTTT
CDR3 protein: CASSLVLALTDTQYF
J gene: TRBJ2-3
D gene: TRBD2
V gene: TRBV7-9
clone size: -

CDR3 DNA: TGTGCCAGTAGTACCCCACCCGGGACAATGAACACTGAAGCTTTCTTT
CDR3 protein: CASSTPPGTMNTEAFF
J gene: TRBJ1-1
D gene: -
V gene: TRBV19
clone size: -

CDR3 DNA: TGTGCCTGGAGTTCCGGACAGGGGCACTACGAGCAGTACTTC
CDR3 protein: CAWSSGQGHYEQYF
J gene: TRBJ2-7
D gene: TRBD1
V gene: TRBV30
clone size: -

CDR3 DNA: TGTGCCTGGAGCAGGGGCGAGCAGTACTTC
CDR3 protein: CAWSRGEQYF
J gene: TRBJ2-7
D gene: -
V gene: TRBV30
clone size: -

CDR3 DNA: TGTGCCAGCAGCTATCAGGACTCCTACGAGCAGTACTTC
CDR3 protein: CASSYQDSYEQYF
J gene: TRBJ2-7
D gene: -
V gene: TRBV7-2
clone size: -

CDR3 DNA: TGTGCCAGCAGTGATTATAGGGACAGGGTTACTAATGAAAAACTGTTTTTT
CDR3 protein: CASSDYRDRVTNEKLFF
J gene: TRBJ1-4
D gene: TRBD1
V gene: TRBV2
clone size: -

CDR3 DNA: TGTGCCAGCAGTGGATCGACAAGCAGAGGCTACACCTTC
CDR3 protein: CASSGSTSRGYTF
J gene: TRBJ1-2
D gene: -
V gene: TRBV6-1
clone size: -

CDR3 DNA: TGTGCCAGCACCCGGACAGGGGGCCTCAATGAAGCTTTCTTT
CDR3 protein: CASTRTGGLNEAFF
J gene: TRBJ1-1
D gene: TRBD1
V gene: TRBV2
clone size: -

CDR3 DNA: TGCGCCAGCAGCCAAGATTGGGGGGTGGAAACCAGCTCCTACAATGAGCAGTTCTTC
CDR3 protein: CASSQDWGVETSSYNEQFF
J gene: TRBJ2-1
D gene: -
V gene: TRBV4-1
clone size: -

CDR3 DNA: TGTGCCAGCAGAGGACAGGGTTCTGGGACCCAGTACTTC
CDR3 protein: CASRGQGSGTQYF
J gene: TRBJ2-5
D gene: TRBD1
V gene: TRBV6-5
clone size: -

CDR3 DNA: TGTGCCAGCAGCTTGCGTCCTGAGAATCAGCCCCAGCATTTT
CDR3 protein: CASSLRPENQPQHF
J gene: TRBJ1-5
D gene: -
V gene: TRBV7-2
clone size: -

CDR3 DNA: TGTGCCAGCAGCGTAGCTACAGGGAGCTCCTACGAGCAGTACTTC
CDR3 protein: CASSVATGSSYEQYF
J gene: TRBJ2-7
D gene: -
V gene: TRBV9
clone size: once

CDR3 DNA: TGTGCCAGCAGCTTATCAGGATTTAGCTCCTATAATTCACCCCTCCACTTT
CDR3 protein: CASSLSGFSSYNSPLHF
J gene: TRBJ1-6
D gene: -
V gene: TRBV7-6
clone size: -

CDR3 DNA: TGTGCCAGTAGTCCGGGACAGAATTCCCCCCTCCACTTT
CDR3 protein: CASSPGQNSPLHF
J gene: TRBJ1-6
D gene: TRBD1
V gene: TRBV19
clone size: -

CDR3 DNA: TGTGCCAGCAGTTCGACAGGGGCGCGAGGGTACGAGCAGTACTTC
CDR3 protein: CASSSTGARGYEQYF
J gene: TRBJ2-7
D gene: TRBD1
V gene: TRBV28
clone size: -

CDR3 DNA: TGTGCCAGCAGCCACGGGTCAGGGCCTGAAGCTTTCTTT
CDR3 protein: CASSHGSGPEAFF
J gene: TRBJ1-1
D gene: -
V gene: TRBV6-5
clone size: -

CDR3 DNA: TGTGCCAGCAGCTATAACCTTGCGCGGGCCTACGAGCAGTACTTC
CDR3 protein: CASSYNLARAYEQYF
J gene: TRBJ2-7
D gene: -
V gene: TRBV11-2
clone size: -

CDR3 DNA: TGTGCCAGCAGCGTAGCTGGCGGGAGGGTGCATGAGCAGTTCTTC
CDR3 protein: CASSVAGGRVHEQFF
J gene: TRBJ2-1
D gene: TRBD2
V gene: TRBV9
clone size: -

CDR3 DNA: TGTGCCAGTAGTACTGGACAGGGTAGTAACGAGCAGTACTTC
CDR3 protein: CASSTGQGSNEQYF
J gene: TRBJ2-7
D gene: TRBD1
V gene: TRBV19
clone size: -

CDR3 DNA: TGTGCCAGCAGCGTACCCTCGGACAGCAACTATGGCTACACCTTC
CDR3 protein: CASSVPSDSNYGYTF
J gene: TRBJ1-2
D gene: -
V gene: TRBV9
clone size: -